These 13 T cell receptor beta chains were sequenced from one sample in a study of control samples from healthy donors and cancer patients. Measured with immunoSEQ multiplex PCR; TCRdb has only the in-frame clones, and not every one. The sample lists 110,000 to 150,000 clones; around nine tenths were seen once. Sequenced input: blood. These TCRs come from a man under 40 in good health.

The V call is TRBV12-3 or TRBV12-4, the J call TRBJ2-5, with D hard to call. This CDR3 spans 13 amino acids. The germline V and J ends were trimmed by 6 bases and 5 bases, with 13 bases remaining between them. In nucleotides, the CDR3 is TGTGCCAGCAGGATGGACGCCGGGGAGACCCAGTACTTC. It yields the protein CASRMDAGETQYF.

The gene calls are TRBV30 and TRBJ2-7, with 13 bases identical to TRBD2. Per germline, CDR1 GTSNPN and CDR2 SVGIG (reference sequence). The V segment lost 8 bases and the J segment 6 bases; nucleotides outside the gene matches: 4. This CDR3 spans 12 amino acids. CDR3 bases: TGTGCCAGGGGACTAGCGGGACTCGAGCAGTACTTC. As protein: CARGLAGLEQYF.

The V gene is TRBV7-3, the J gene TRBJ1-1; D ambiguous. CDR3 length: 13 residues. The ends were cut back, 3 bases at V and 4 bases at J, with 9 bases in the middle. Germline loops: CDR1 SGHTA, CDR2 FQGTGA. The CDR3 coding sequence is TGTGCCAGCAGCTTTGTAGGAGCCACTGAAGCTTTCTTT. It codes for CASSFVGATEAFF. The full variable domain, with the rest looked up from reference TRBV7-3 and TRBJ1-1, is GAGVSQTPSNKVTEKGKYVELRCDPISGHTALYWYRQSLGQGPEFLIYFQGTGAADDSGLPNDRFFAVRPEGSVSTLKIQRTERGDSAVYLCASSFVGATEAFFGQGTRLTVV.

V usage is TRBV11-3 and J usage is TRBJ1-1; tentatively, D is TRBD1 (5 bases). From germline, CDR1 is SGHNT and CDR2 YENEEA. Trimming cost V 1 base and J 6 bases, with 15 bases left between them. The CDR3 spans 15 residues. CDR3 sequence: CASSLGRGMSSEAFF. CDR3 sequence (DNA): TGTGCCAGCAGCTTAGGGCGGGGCATGAGTTCTGAAGCTTTCTTT.

This chain connects TRBV7-9 to TRBJ2-7; the match to TRBD2 covers 8 bases. Germline V gene data show CDR1 as SEHNR and CDR2 as FQNEAQ (reference sequence). The J segment lost 0 bases and the V segment lost 1 base, leaving 5 bases of the junction unmatched. The CDR3 is 16 residues long. CDR3 residues: CASSLERGQHSYEQYF. Here the CDR3 DNA reads TGTGCCAGCAGCTTAGAGCGGGGGCAACACTCCTACGAGCAGTACTTC.

V gene TRBV4-2 combines with J gene TRBJ2-7, with D unresolved. Germline values: CDR1 LGHNA, CDR2 YNFKEQ. The CDR3 is 17 residues long. Trimming shortened V by 0 bases and J by 1 base, and 16 bases separated the two germline ends. Written as DNA, the CDR3 is TGTGCCAGCAGCCAAGAGTTTTTGTCCTGGGCGTCCTACGAGCAGTACTTC. Protein product: CASSQEFLSWASYEQYF.

A remark on this clone: The same CDR3 can be traced to other DNA sequences in this sample. The chain joins TRBV3-1 (or the pseudogene TRBV3-2) to TRBJ2-1; no firm D call. Germline assignment: CDR1 LGHDT and CDR2 YNNKEL (reference sequence). Trimming shortened V by 1 base and J by 7 bases, and 2 bases separated the two germline ends. This CDR3 comprises 11 residues. The CDR3 nucleotides read TGTGCCAGCAGCCAAGGAAATGAGCAGTTCTTC. Its translation is CASSQGNEQFF.

The chain carries TRBV11-2 and TRBJ1-3, with 8 bases that match TRBD1. Germline V gene data show CDR1 as SGHAT and CDR2 as FQNNGV. The V gene end was trimmed by 4 bases and the J gene end by 0 bases; junction bases not matched to a gene: 5. The CDR3 is made up of 16 amino acids. This chain's CDR3 is CASSWSDRASGNTIYF. CDR3 coding DNA: TGTGCCAGCAGCTGGTCGGACAGGGCCTCTGGAAACACCATATATTTT.

CDR3 loop: CATSDPGLAGAPDTQYF. DNA for the CDR3: TGTGCCACCAGTGACCCCGGACTAGCGGGAGCCCCGGATACGCAGTATTTT. This chain joins TRBV24-1 and TRBJ2-3, with 13 bases identical to TRBD2. The CDR3 loop spans 17 amino acids. With 4 bases clipped from V and 6 bases from J, the junction kept 9 bases outside the gene matches. The germline CDR1 and CDR2 sequences are KGHDR and SFDVKD.

The table lists this clone with a count of one. V is TRBV7-8 and J is TRBJ2-7; D uncertain. V was cut by 10 bases and J by 1 base, with 14 bases left in between. CDR1 SGHVS and CDR2 FQNEAQ come from the germline V gene. The CDR3 has 13 amino acids. CDR3 DNA: TGTGCCACCGTCGTCGACCCTTCCTACGAGCAGTACTTC. Encoded protein: CATVVDPSYEQYF.

The rearrangement links TRBV3-1 (or the pseudogene TRBV3-2) to TRBJ2-7, with D possibly TRBD2 on 6 matching bases. V was trimmed by 1 base and J by 2 bases, leaving 18 bases between them. This CDR3 has 17 amino acids. Germline-derived CDR1 and CDR2 are LGHDT and YNNKEL (reference sequence). CDR3 DNA: TGTGCCAGCAGCCAAGCCCTCTTGGGGGAGGCCCCCTACGAGCAGTACTTC. Residues: CASSQALLGEAPYEQYF.

In this sample, this clone turned up once. The V gene is TRBV5-3, the J gene TRBJ1-3; D is unresolved. TRBV5-3 is an ORF, and what it does is uncertain. V was trimmed by 7 bases and J by 0 bases, leaving 11 bases between them. The CDR3 has 14 residues. Here the CDR3 DNA reads TGTGCCAGAGGAGGATTAGGCTCTGGAAACACCATATATTTT. Translated, it gives CARGGLGSGNTIYF.

The rearrangement links TRBV6-5 to TRBJ2-7; 8 nucleotides line up with TRBD1. Germline CDR1 MNHEY, CDR2 SVGAGI. Trimming at V came to 6 bases and at J to 3 bases, leaving 4 bases not matched to a gene. CDR3 size: 13 residues. CDR3 residues: CASSPGTGYEQYF. The DNA for the CDR3 is TGTGCCAGCAGCCCCGGGACAGGCTACGAGCAGTACTTC.